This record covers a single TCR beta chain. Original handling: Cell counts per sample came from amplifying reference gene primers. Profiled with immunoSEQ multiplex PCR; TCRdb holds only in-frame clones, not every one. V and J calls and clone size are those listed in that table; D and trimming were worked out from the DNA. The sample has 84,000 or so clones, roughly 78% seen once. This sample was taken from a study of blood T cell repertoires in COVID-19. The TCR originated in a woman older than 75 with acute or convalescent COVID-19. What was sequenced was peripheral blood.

The CDR3 bases are TGTGCCAGCAGCTTTCAGACTAGCCCAGAGACCCAGTACTTC. Its protein product is CASSFQTSPETQYF. V usage is TRBV7-9 and J usage is TRBJ2-5, with 7 bases aligning to TRBD2. This CDR3 is built from 14 residues. CDR1 is SEHNR and CDR2 is FQNEAQ in the germline V gene (reference sequence). V dropped 3 bases and J dropped 4; count of bases not matched to a gene: 5.